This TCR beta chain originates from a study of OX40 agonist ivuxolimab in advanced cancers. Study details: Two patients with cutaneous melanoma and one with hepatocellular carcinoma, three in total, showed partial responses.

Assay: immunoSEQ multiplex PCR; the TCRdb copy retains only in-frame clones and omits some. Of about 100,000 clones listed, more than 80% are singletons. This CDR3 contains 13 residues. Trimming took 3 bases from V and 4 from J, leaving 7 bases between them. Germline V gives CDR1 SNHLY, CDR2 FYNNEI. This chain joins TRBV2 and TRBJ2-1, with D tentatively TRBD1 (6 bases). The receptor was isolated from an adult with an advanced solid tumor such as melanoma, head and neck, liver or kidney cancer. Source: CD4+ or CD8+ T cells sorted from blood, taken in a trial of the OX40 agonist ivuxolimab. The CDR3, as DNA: TGTGCCAGCAGTGACGGACAGTACAATGAGCAGTTCTTC. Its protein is CASSDGQYNEQFF.